This passage covers 15 T cell receptor beta chains from one sample sequenced in a study of blood T cell repertoires in COVID-19. Repertoires were generated with immunoSEQ multiplex PCR, while TCRdb's copy carries only in-frame clones and drops some. The table has tens of thousands of clones, roughly four fifths seen once. Sequencing was performed on peripheral blood. These receptors were collected from a human donor in a cohort sampled during active COVID-19.

The rearrangement links TRBV25-1 to TRBJ1-2; 9 bases map to TRBD1. V was clipped by 1 base and J by 5 bases; unmatched bases: 2. Germline V CDR1 and CDR2: MGHDK, SYGVNS. CDR3 length equals 14 residues. CDR3 sequence (DNA): TGTGCCAGCAGTGAATTCGACAGGGGGTATGGCTACACCTTC. Its translation is CASSEFDRGYGYTF.

V is TRBV5-1 and J is TRBJ2-5, with D possibly being TRBD1 (6 bases). Trimming shortened V by 4 bases and J by 4 bases, and 17 bases separated the two germline ends. The germline CDR1 and CDR2 sequences are SGHRS and YFSETQ. This CDR3 comprises 15 residues. The CDR3 spells CASSPDSSWAETQYF. CDR3 DNA: TGCGCCAGCAGCCCGGACAGTTCGTGGGCAGAGACCCAGTACTTC. The full variable domain, in which reference TRBV5-1 and TRBJ2-5 provide the parts outside the CDR3, is KAGVTQTPRYLIKTRGQQVTLSCSPISGHRSVSWYQQTPGQGLQFLFEYFSETQRNKGNFPGRFSGRQFSNSRSEMNVSTLELGDSALYLCASSPDSSWAETQYFGPGTRLLVL.

The chain is built from TRBV29-1 and TRBJ2-4; TRBD2 might be the D (6 bases). V dropped 5 bases and J dropped 0 bases, with 11 bases sitting between them. CDR1 is SQVTM, CDR2 ANQGSEA, per germline. There are 14 residues in the CDR3. Here the CDR3 reads CSVSQGLAKNIQYF. CDR3 coding DNA: TGCAGCGTTAGCCAGGGACTAGCCAAAAACATTCAGTACTTC. Supplemented by reference TRBV29-1 and TRBJ2-4, the full variable domain reads SAVISQKPSRDICQRGTSLTIQCQVDSQVTMMFWYRQQPGQSLTLIATANQGSEATYESGFVIDKFPISRPNLTFSTLTVSNMSPEDSSIYLCSVSQGLAKNIQYFGAGTRLSVL.

V and J are TRBV30 and TRBJ1-1, with a possible D match to TRBD1 (5 bases). The CDR3 runs to 11 residues. V dropped 5 bases and J dropped 10 bases, with 14 bases sitting between them. Germline loops: CDR1 GTSNPN, CDR2 SVGIG (reference sequence). CDR3 loop: CAWGTGGSAFF. CDR3 coding DNA: TGTGCCTGGGGGACCGGCGGATCAGCTTTCTTT.

V gene TRBV14 combines with J gene TRBJ2-2, with 8 bases aligning to TRBD1. Germline V gene sequence: CDR1 SGHDN, CDR2 FVKESK. The CDR3 contains 18 residues. Trimming removed 2 bases from V and 4 bases from J; junction bases left unmatched: 12. DNA for the CDR3: TGTGCCAGCAGCCAATTCCCCGGTGGACAGGGTATCACCGGGGAGCTGTTTTTT. Its translation is CASSQFPGGQGITGELFF. Combining the CDR3 with reference TRBV14 and TRBJ2-2 gives the whole variable domain EAGVTQFPSHSVIEKGQTVTLRCDPISGHDNLYWYRRVMGKEIKFLLHFVKESKQDESGMPNNRFLAERTGGTYSTLKVQPAELEDSGVYFCASSQFPGGQGITGELFFGEGSRLTVL.

The chain employs TRBV5-1 and TRBJ2-3; D not resolved. Trimming left V 7 bases short and J 0 bases short, with 9 bases between. Germline-derived CDR1 and CDR2 are SGHRS and YFSETQ. This CDR3 spans 13 amino acids. The CDR3 DNA sequence: TGCGCCAGCTATGGCCGTAGCACAGATACGCAGTATTTT. Translated, it gives CASYGRSTDTQYF.

The sample holds a few counts of this clone. This chain connects TRBV6-2 or TRBV6-3 to TRBJ1-5; 7 bases agree with TRBD1. Germline CDR1 and CDR2: MNHEY and SVGEGT. J gave up 3 bases and V 5 bases, and 10 bases lay outside the gene matches. This CDR3 is built from 16 residues. Written as DNA, the CDR3 is TGTGCCAGCAGTACCAACAGGGGTGTGCCCAATCAGCCCCAGCATTTT. Amino acid sequence: CASSTNRGVPNQPQHF.

V is TRBV5-6 and J is TRBJ2-4, with 7 nucleotides matching TRBD1. Looked up from germline, CDR1 is SGHDT and CDR2 is YYEEEE. V dropped 2 bases and J dropped 6; count of bases not matched to a gene: 11. This CDR3 is built from 16 residues. This chain's CDR3 is CASSFRVGTDLNIQYF. CDR3 DNA sequence: TGTGCCAGCAGCTTTAGGGTCGGGACAGACCTAAACATTCAGTACTTC.

This clone was detected a few times. The chain uses TRBV28 and TRBJ1-5; TRBD1 matches at 9 bases. The V segment lost 6 bases and the J segment 5 bases; nucleotides outside the gene matches: 2. The CDR3 has 13 amino acids. CDR1 and CDR2 (germline): MDHEN, SYDVKM. Here the CDR3 reads CASRRQGDQPQHF. In nucleotides, the CDR3 is TGTGCCAGCAGACGACAGGGGGATCAGCCCCAGCATTTT.

This chain links TRBV6-5 with TRBJ1-5, with D perhaps matching TRBD1 (6 bases). This CDR3 region has 14 residues. V was shortened by 6 bases and J by 7 bases, with 16 bases between the two germline ends. CDR1 and CDR2 from the germline V gene are MNHEY and SVGAGI. In nucleotides, the CDR3 is TGTGCCAGCAGCCTACAGGGCCTTGACCAGCCCCAGCATTTT. Its protein is CASSLQGLDQPQHF.

The chain joins TRBV6-5 to TRBJ1-2; D not resolved. The CDR3 contains 14 residues. Germline lookup yields CDR1 MNHEY and CDR2 SVGAGI. V shed 2 bases and J shed 8 bases, with 15 bases lying between them. CDR3: CASSYRERVGGYTF. The CDR3 bases are TGTGCCAGCAGTTACAGGGAGCGTGTCGGGGGCTACACCTTC.

This clone was recorded once. The rearrangement links TRBV11-2 to TRBJ1-1; D unclear. Germline loops: CDR1 SGHAT, CDR2 FQNNGV. The CDR3 runs 14 residues. V lost 1 base, J lost 4 bases, and 10 bases lay in between. CDR3 protein: CASSLVEGGTEAFF. The CDR3 nucleotides read TGTGCCAGCAGCTTAGTGGAGGGTGGCACTGAAGCTTTCTTT.

This chain connects TRBV7-8 to TRBJ2-7; TRBD1 might be the D (6 bases). CDR3 length: 15 residues. The V gene lost 2 bases and the J gene lost 0 bases, with 11 bases spanning the gap. The V gene's germline CDR1 is SGHVS and CDR2 FQNEAQ. The CDR3 protein is CASSLRDTSSYEQYF. The CDR3 bases are TGTGCCAGCAGCTTACGGGACACGAGCTCCTACGAGCAGTACTTC.

V and J are TRBV7-2 and TRBJ2-2; 10 bases are shared with TRBD2. In germline, CDR1 is SGHTA, CDR2 FQGNSA. The trim removed 7 bases at V and 6 bases at J, leaving 11 bases unmatched. This CDR3 comprises 16 residues. Here the CDR3 reads CASKKERGGQAGELFF. The CDR3 bases are TGTGCCAGCAAGAAGGAGCGGGGGGGCCAAGCCGGGGAGCTGTTTTTT.

V usage is TRBV11-3 and J usage is TRBJ2-5; a possible D gene is TRBD2 (5 bases). Trimming stripped 5 bases from V and 4 bases from J, with 14 bases between. Germline lookup yields CDR1 SGHNT and CDR2 YENEEA. This CDR3 is 14 amino acids long. The CDR3 DNA reads TGTGCCAGCAGCCCCGGGGAGTTTCCAGAGACCCAGTACTTC. This encodes CASSPGEFPETQYF.